The 3 T cell receptor beta chains presented below share a single source sample, sequenced in a study of blood T cell repertoires in COVID-19. Produced via immunoSEQ multiplex PCR; TCRdb's table is partial and in-frame only. The table lists some 190,000 clones, around 85% of them singletons. Sequencing was carried out using peripheral blood. The receptors here all came from a man aged 25 to 40 with acute or convalescent COVID-19.

This chain links TRBV5-1 with TRBJ1-2; the D is unclear. Per germline, CDR1 SGHRS and CDR2 YFSETQ. Trimming removed 4 bases from V and 3 bases from J, with 10 bases in between. This CDR3 is built from 13 residues. The CDR3 DNA reads as TGCGCCAGCAGCCGACGGGAGGACTATGGCTACACCTTC. Translated: CASSRREDYGYTF.

J is TRBJ2-5 and V is TRBV3-1 (or the pseudogene TRBV3-2), with D maybe TRBD1 (5 bases). Germline CDR1 reads LGHDT; CDR2 reads YNNKEL (reference sequence). The V end lost 2 bases, the J end lost 5 bases, and 12 bases lay between the germline ends. The CDR3 has 14 amino acids. This CDR3 is CASSQSTGTETQYF. The CDR3 DNA reads TGTGCCAGCAGCCAAAGTACAGGCACCGAGACCCAGTACTTC.

The V gene is TRBV7-8, the J gene TRBJ1-4; tentative D call: TRBD1 (6 bases). This CDR3 is 17 amino acids long. From germline, CDR1 is SGHVS and CDR2 FQNEAQ. V was shortened by 5 bases and J by 8 bases, with 24 bases between the two germline ends. The CDR3 reads CASSPNLWDTDKEKLFF. The CDR3 DNA is TGTGCCAGCAGCCCGAATCTTTGGGACACCGACAAGGAAAAACTGTTTTTT.